This passage covers 8 T cell receptor beta chains from one sample sequenced in a study of blood T cell repertoires in COVID-19. Sequenced by immunoSEQ multiplex PCR; TCRdb stores in-frame clones only, minus some. The sample comprises approximately 71,000 clones, approximately 90% of which are singletons, and under 6.5% rests with the top ten. Source material: peripheral blood. The origin of the receptors is a young woman with acute or convalescent COVID-19.

The chain couples TRBV4-1 to TRBJ2-2; 12 bases fit TRBD2. Per the germline V gene, CDR1 is MGHRA and CDR2 is YSYEKL. V was clipped by 0 bases and J by 9 bases; unmatched bases: 2. This CDR3 contains 15 residues. The chain's CDR3 is CASSQDLAGGRELFF. CDR3 sequence (DNA): TGCGCCAGCAGCCAAGACCTAGCGGGGGGGCGGGAGCTGTTTTTT.

CDR3 sequence reads: CASSDFVSWYRDTEAFF. CDR3 bases: TGTGCCAGCAGTGATTTCGTCTCTTGGTACAGAGACACTGAAGCTTTCTTT. The chain uses TRBV2 and TRBJ1-1; unclear D gene. Germline V gene data show CDR1 as SNHLY and CDR2 as FYNNEI. With 3 bases removed from V and 3 bases from J, the gap between germline ends came to 20 bases. CDR3 length: 17 amino acids.

The rearrangement joins TRBV11-2 to TRBJ2-1; tentative D call: TRBD2 (6 bases). V lost 1 base and J lost 7, with 17 bases in between. The CDR3 consists of 16 residues. Germline CDR1 is SGHAT and CDR2 is FQNNGV. CDR3 nucleotide sequence: TGTGCCAGCAGCTTAGTTGGTCGGAGCGGGCAAAATGAGCAGTTCTTC. The encoded protein is CASSLVGRSGQNEQFF.

This clone was detected a few times. The J gene is TRBJ1-1, the V gene TRBV7-2; D is unresolved. Per the germline V gene, CDR1 is SGHTA and CDR2 is FQGNSA. V dropped 5 bases and J dropped 0 bases, with 7 bases sitting between them. This CDR3 spans 13 amino acids. CDR3 sequence (DNA): TGTGCCAGCAGCCATGACATGAACACTGAAGCTTTCTTT. Protein product: CASSHDMNTEAFF.

The chain combines TRBV20-1 with TRBJ1-1, with D hard to call. Germline lookup yields CDR1 DFQATT and CDR2 SNEGSKA (reference sequence). V dropped 6 bases and J dropped 1 base, with 6 bases sitting between them. This CDR3 spans 11 amino acids. This CDR3 is CSAIKNTEAFF. CDR3 bases: TGCAGTGCCATCAAGAACACTGAAGCTTTCTTT.

The chain employs TRBV7-8 and TRBJ2-1, with D perhaps matching TRBD2 (5 bases). This CDR3 contains 14 residues. In germline, CDR1 is SGHVS, CDR2 FQNEAQ. V was trimmed by 1 base and J by 7 bases, leaving 11 bases between them. CDR3 in DNA: TGTGCCAGCAGCTTAGACGGGAAGGCAAATGAGCAGTTCTTC. Residues: CASSLDGKANEQFF.

The chain joins TRBV3-1 (or the pseudogene TRBV3-2) to TRBJ1-1, with 10 nucleotides matching TRBD1. J gave up 6 bases and V 0 bases, and 7 bases lay outside the gene matches. The CDR3 is 16 amino acids. CDR1 and CDR2 (germline): LGHDT, YNNKEL (reference sequence). This CDR3 reads CASSQDLGQGTPEAFF. The CDR3 DNA reads TGTGCCAGCAGCCAAGATTTGGGACAGGGGACCCCTGAAGCTTTCTTT.

This clone occurred a few times. The V call is TRBV18, the J call TRBJ1-1, with no clear D. The length of the CDR3 is 16 residues. Germline loops: CDR1 KGHSH, CDR2 LQKENI. Trimming took off 3 bases at V and 0 bases at J, with 14 bases between the two ends. The CDR3 nucleotides are TGTGCCAGCTCACCCTCGTTAGGGAGCATGAACACTGAAGCTTTCTTT. It yields the protein CASSPSLGSMNTEAFF.